These 3 T cell receptor beta chains were all obtained from the same sample, sequenced in a study of shared clonotypes between healthy human individuals. Sequencing used immunoSEQ multiplex PCR; TCRdb keeps in-frame clones, though not all of them. The top ten hold 0.4% to 0.55% of the sample, which has approximately 1.5 million clones, 95% to 99% seen once. Sequencing was done on a sample of naive CD4+ T cells sorted from blood. Subset here: CD45RA+ positively selected. Receptor source: a man in his thirties or forties in good health.

With respect to this clone: The sample carries other DNA sequences with the same CDR3. This chain joins TRBV7-9 and TRBJ2-7, with D tentatively TRBD2 (6 bases). CDR3 length: 15 residues. V was trimmed by 1 base and J by 1 base, leaving 11 bases between them. Germline CDR1 and CDR2: SEHNR and FQNEAQ (reference sequence). CDR3: CASSLVTGASYEQYF. CDR3 bases: TGTGCCAGCAGCTTAGTGACGGGAGCGTCCTACGAGCAGTACTTC. Full variable domain (rest looked up from reference TRBV7-9 and TRBJ2-7): DTGVSQNPRHKITKRGQNVTFRCDPISEHNRLYWYRQTLGQGPEFLTYFQNEAQLEKSRLLSDRFSAERPKGSFSTLEIQRTEQGDSAMYLCASSLVTGASYEQYFGPGTRLTVT.

J is TRBJ2-3 and V is TRBV4-3, with 10 bases fitting TRBD2. CDR1 and CDR2 from the germline V gene are LGHNA and YSLEER. This CDR3 contains 18 residues. With 0 bases clipped from V and 1 base from J, the junction kept 7 bases outside the gene matches. DNA for the CDR3: TGCGCCAGCAGCCAAGATGTGCTAGCGGGAGTGGGCACAGATACGCAGTATTTT. Translating it yields CASSQDVLAGVGTDTQYF.

The chain joins TRBV29-1 to TRBJ2-1, with TRBD2 matching over 7 bases. Germline assignment: CDR1 SQVTM and CDR2 ANQGSEA. The CDR3 length is 13 residues. With V trimmed by 5 bases and J by 7 bases, 8 bases remained unmatched. CDR3 coding DNA: TGCAGCGTTATTAGCGGGTCCTCTAATGAGCAGTTCTTC. Protein: CSVISGSSNEQFF.